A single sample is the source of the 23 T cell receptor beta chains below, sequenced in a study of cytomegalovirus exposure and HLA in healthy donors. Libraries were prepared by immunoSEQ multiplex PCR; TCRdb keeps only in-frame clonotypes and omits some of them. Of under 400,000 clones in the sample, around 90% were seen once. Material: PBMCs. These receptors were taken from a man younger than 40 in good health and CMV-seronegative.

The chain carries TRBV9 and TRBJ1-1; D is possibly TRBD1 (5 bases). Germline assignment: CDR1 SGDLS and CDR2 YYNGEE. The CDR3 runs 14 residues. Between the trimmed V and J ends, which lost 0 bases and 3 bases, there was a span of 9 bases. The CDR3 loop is CASSVVQAYTEAFF. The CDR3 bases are TGTGCCAGCAGCGTAGTACAGGCTTACACTGAAGCTTTCTTT.

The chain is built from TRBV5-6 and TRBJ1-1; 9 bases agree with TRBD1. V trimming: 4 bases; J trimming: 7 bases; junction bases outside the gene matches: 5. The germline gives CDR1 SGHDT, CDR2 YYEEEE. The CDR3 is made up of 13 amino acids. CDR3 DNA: TGTGCCAGCAGCCGGACAGGGGTTGGTGAAGCTTTCTTT. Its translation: CASSRTGVGEAFF.

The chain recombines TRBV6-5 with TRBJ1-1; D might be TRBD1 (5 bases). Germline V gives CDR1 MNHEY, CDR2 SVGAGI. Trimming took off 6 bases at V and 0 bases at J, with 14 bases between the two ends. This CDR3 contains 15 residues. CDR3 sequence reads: CASRISTVMNTEAFF. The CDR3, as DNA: TGTGCCAGCAGGATATCGACAGTCATGAACACTGAAGCTTTCTTT.

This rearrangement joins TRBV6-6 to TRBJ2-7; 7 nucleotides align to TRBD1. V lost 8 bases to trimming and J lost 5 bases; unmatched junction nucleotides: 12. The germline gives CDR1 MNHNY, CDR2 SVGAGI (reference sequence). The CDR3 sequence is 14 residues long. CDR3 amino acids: CASHPRGGNNEQYF. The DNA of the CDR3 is TGTGCCAGCCACCCTAGAGGGGGCAACAACGAGCAGTACTTC.

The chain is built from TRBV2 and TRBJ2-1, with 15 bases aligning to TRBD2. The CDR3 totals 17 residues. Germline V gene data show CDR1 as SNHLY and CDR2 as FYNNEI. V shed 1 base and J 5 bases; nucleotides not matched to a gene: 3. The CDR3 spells CASSEEGLAGGNNEQFF. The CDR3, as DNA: TGTGCCAGCAGTGAAGAGGGACTAGCGGGGGGTAACAATGAGCAGTTCTTC.

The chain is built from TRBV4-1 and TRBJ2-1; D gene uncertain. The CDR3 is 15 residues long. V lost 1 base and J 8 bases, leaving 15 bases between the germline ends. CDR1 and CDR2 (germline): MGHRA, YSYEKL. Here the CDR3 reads CASSQGEILGHEQFF. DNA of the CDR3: TGCGCCAGCAGCCAAGGAGAGATCCTAGGTCATGAGCAGTTCTTC.

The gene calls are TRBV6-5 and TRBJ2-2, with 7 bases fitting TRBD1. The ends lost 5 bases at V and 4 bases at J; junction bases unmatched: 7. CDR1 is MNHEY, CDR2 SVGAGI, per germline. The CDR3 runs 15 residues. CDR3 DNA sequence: TGTGCCAGCAGTAAGAGACAGGGAGCCACCGGGGAGCTGTTTTTT. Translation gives CASSKRQGATGELFF.

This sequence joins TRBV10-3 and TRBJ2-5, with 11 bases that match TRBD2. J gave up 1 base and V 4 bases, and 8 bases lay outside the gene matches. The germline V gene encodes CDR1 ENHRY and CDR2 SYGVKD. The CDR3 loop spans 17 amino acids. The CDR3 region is CAISATPGLAAQETQYF. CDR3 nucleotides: TGTGCCATCAGTGCAACTCCGGGACTAGCGGCCCAAGAGACCCAGTACTTC.

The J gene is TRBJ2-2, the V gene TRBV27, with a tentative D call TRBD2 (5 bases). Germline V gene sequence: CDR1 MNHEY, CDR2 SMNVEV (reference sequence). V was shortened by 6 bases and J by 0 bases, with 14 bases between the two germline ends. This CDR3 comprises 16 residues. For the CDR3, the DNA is TGTGCCAGCAGCCCCTCGAGAGGGTCGAACACCGGGGAGCTGTTTTTT. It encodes CASSPSRGSNTGELFF.

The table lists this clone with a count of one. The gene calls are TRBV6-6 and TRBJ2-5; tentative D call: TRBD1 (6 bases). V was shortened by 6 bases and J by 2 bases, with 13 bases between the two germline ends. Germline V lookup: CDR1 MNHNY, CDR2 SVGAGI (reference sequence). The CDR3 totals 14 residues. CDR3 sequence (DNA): TGTGCCAGCAGGCAACCGGGACAACAAGAGACCCAGTACTTC. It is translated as CASRQPGQQETQYF.

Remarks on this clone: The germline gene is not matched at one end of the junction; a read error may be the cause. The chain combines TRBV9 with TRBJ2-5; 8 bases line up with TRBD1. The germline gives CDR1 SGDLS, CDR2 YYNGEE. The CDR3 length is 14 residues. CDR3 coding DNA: TGTGCCAGCAGCGTGTCAGGGGGCCAAGAGGCCCAGTACTTC. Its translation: CASSVSGGQEAQYF.

The CDR3 is CASGLSPGLAGEQFF. The DNA for the CDR3 is TGTGCTAGTGGTTTGTCCCCGGGACTAGCGGGAGAGCAGTTCTTC. This chain connects TRBV12-5 to TRBJ2-1, with 13 bases that match TRBD2. The germline V gene has CDR1 LGHNT and CDR2 FRNRAP. J lost 10 bases, V lost 2 bases, and 5 bases had no gene match. The CDR3 has 15 amino acids. The full variable domain, in which reference TRBV12-5 and TRBJ2-1 provide the parts outside the CDR3, is DARVTQTPRHKVTEMGQEVTMRCQPILGHNTVFWYRQTMMQGLELLAYFRNRAPLDDSGMPKDRFSAEMPDATLATLKIQPSEPRDSAVYFCASGLSPGLAGEQFFGPGTRLTVL.

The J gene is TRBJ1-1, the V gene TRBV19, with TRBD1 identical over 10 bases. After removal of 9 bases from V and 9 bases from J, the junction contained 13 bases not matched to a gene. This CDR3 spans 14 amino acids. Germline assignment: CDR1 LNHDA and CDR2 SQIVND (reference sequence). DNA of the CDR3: TGTGCCAGCAGAACCCCGGGACAGGGGTTTCAAGCTTTCTTT. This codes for CASRTPGQGFQAFF.

CDR3 nucleotide sequence: TGTGCCAGCAGCCCTGAGGGGGGGAGAGTGGAAAAACTGTTTTTT. This encodes CASSPEGGRVEKLFF. The chain links TRBV5-4 to TRBJ1-4, with D perhaps TRBD1 (6 bases). Germline values: CDR1 SGHNT, CDR2 YYREEE (reference sequence). Trimming took 4 bases from V and 8 from J, leaving 18 bases between them. This CDR3 spans 15 amino acids. Full variable domain (outside the CDR3, taken from reference TRBV5-4 and TRBJ1-4): ETGVTQSPTHLIKTRGQQVTLRCSSQSGHNTVSWYQQALGQGPQFIFQYYREEENGRGNFPPRFSGLQFPNYSSELNVNALELDDSALYLCASSPEGGRVEKLFFGSGTQLSVL.

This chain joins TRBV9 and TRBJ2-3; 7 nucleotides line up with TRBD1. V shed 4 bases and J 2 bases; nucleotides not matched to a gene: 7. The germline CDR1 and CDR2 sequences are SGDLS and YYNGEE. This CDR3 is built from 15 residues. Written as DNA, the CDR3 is TGTGCCAGCAGCACCCAGGGGGTCGACACAGATACGCAGTATTTT. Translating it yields CASSTQGVDTDTQYF.

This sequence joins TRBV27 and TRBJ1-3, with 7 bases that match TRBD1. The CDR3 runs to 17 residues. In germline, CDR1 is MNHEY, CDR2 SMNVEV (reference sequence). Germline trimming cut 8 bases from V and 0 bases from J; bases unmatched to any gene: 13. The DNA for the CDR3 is TGTGCCAGCGGGGACAGCCCCTACGCGAGCTCTGGAAACACCATATATTTT. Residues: CASGDSPYASSGNTIYF.

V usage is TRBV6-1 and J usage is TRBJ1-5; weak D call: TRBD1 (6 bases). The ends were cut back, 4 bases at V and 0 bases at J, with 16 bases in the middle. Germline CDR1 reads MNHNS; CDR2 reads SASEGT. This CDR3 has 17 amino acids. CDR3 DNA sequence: TGTGCCAGCAGTGTAAACCAGGGGCCGTATAGCAATCAGCCCCAGCATTTT. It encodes CASSVNQGPYSNQPQHF.

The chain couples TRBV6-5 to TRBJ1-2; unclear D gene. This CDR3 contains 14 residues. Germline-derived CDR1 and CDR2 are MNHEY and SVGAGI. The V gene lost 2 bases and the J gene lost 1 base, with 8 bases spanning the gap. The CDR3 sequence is CASSYGGINYGYTF. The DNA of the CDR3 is TGTGCCAGCAGTTACGGAGGAATTAACTATGGCTACACCTTC.

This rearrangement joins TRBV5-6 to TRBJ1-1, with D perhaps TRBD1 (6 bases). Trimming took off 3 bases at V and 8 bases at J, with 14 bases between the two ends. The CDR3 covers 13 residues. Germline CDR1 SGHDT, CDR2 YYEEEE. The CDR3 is CASSSGVWREAFF. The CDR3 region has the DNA TGTGCCAGCAGCTCAGGGGTCTGGCGAGAAGCTTTCTTT.

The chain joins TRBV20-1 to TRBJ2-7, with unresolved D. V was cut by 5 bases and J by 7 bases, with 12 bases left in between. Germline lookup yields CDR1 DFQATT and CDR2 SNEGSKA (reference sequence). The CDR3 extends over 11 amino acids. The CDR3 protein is CSAPSFEEQYF. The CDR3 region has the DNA TGCAGTGCTCCTTCTTTCGAGGAGCAGTACTTC.

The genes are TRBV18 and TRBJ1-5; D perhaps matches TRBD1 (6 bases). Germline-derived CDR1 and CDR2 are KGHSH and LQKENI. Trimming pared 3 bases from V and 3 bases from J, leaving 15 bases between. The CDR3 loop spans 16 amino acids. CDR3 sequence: CASSPGGGRLNQPQHF. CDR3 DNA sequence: TGTGCCAGCTCACCGGGAGGGGGACGGCTCAATCAGCCCCAGCATTTT.

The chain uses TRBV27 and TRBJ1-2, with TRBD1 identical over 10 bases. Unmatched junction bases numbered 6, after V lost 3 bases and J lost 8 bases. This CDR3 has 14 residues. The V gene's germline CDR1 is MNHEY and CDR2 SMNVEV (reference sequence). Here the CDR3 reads CASSFQGTGVGYTF. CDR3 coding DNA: TGTGCCAGCAGTTTTCAGGGGACAGGGGTCGGCTACACCTTC.

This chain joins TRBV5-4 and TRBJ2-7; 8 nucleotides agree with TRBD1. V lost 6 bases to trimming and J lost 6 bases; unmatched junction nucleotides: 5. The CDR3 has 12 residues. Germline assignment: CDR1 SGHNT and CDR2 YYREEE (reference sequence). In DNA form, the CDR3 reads TGTGCCAGCACCCAAACAGGGGGCGAGCAGTACTTC. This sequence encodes CASTQTGGEQYF.